This T cell receptor (beta chain) was observed in a study of blood T cell repertoires in COVID-19. Turning to the study itself: Samples came from the United States, Italy and Spain, spanning acute and convalescent COVID-19.

The method was immunoSEQ multiplex PCR; TCRdb's version includes in-frame clones alone and lacks a portion of them. The sample carries under 200,000 clones, 80% to 95% recorded once. Germline CDR1 KGHSH, CDR2 LQKENI. Trimming removed 0 bases at V and 3 bases at J, with 6 bases between. The CDR3 spans 13 residues. This chain joins TRBV18 and TRBJ2-7; D gene unclear. Material for sequencing was peripheral blood. The receptor was derived from a man aged 50 to 60 with acute or convalescent COVID-19. CDR3 in DNA: TGTGCCAGCTCACCACCAGCCCACTACGAGCAGTACTTC. This sequence encodes CASSPPAHYEQYF.